Presented here are 4 T cell receptor beta chains from one specimen sequenced in a study of neurological immune-mediated disorders. TCRdb re-derived calls from the 5' RACE reads in MiXCR, one entry per CDR3 protein. The sample lists about 46,000 distinct CDR3 sequences; approximately 4.5% were seen once. Sequencing used PBMCs. The source of these receptors is a woman aged 55-70 years with multiple sclerosis.

This clonotype was seen ten or more times. The V gene is TRBV20-1, the J gene TRBJ1-2; TRBD1 aligns across 7 bases. Unmatched junction bases numbered 6, after V lost 2 bases and J lost 3 bases. CDR3 length: 14 amino acids. The germline V gene has CDR1 DFQATT and CDR2 SNEGSKA (reference sequence). CDR3 in DNA: TGCAGTGCTAGACCGACAGGGAGGGACTATGGCTACACCTTC. As protein: CSARPTGRDYGYTF.

In its sample, this clonotype was seen many times. The chain has TRBV20-1 and TRBJ2-1, with TRBD2 as a possible D gene (7 bases). V gave up 6 bases and J gave up 1 base, with 19 bases separating them. The CDR3 has 16 amino acids. CDR1 is DFQATT, CDR2 SNEGSKA, per germline (reference sequence). The CDR3 sequence is CSAPPRGGGSYNEQFF. DNA of the CDR3: TGCAGTGCCCCCCCTAGGGGGGGAGGATCCTACAATGAGCAGTTCTTC.

This clonotype was seen ten or more times. The V call is TRBV28, the J call TRBJ2-7; 10 bases map to TRBD1. CDR3 length equals 16 residues. Germline CDR1 and CDR2: MDHEN and SYDVKM. V lost 4 bases, J lost 4 bases, and 10 bases stayed unmatched. This CDR3 reads CASSSPRTGGDYEQYF. DNA of the CDR3: TGTGCCAGCAGTTCACCACGGACAGGGGGAGATTACGAGCAGTACTTC.

This clonotype was observed many times. The chain has TRBV3-1 and TRBJ2-5; D tentatively reads TRBD1 or TRBD2 (5 bases each). The V gene's germline CDR1 is LGHDT and CDR2 YNNKEL (reference sequence). Trimming removed 4 bases at V and 2 bases at J, with 17 bases between. This CDR3 contains 16 residues. The CDR3 DNA sequence: TGTGCCAGCAGCCCCTTTGCCAGGGAGATGCAAGAGACCCAGTACTTC. The encoded protein is CASSPFAREMQETQYF.